Below, 30 T cell receptor beta chains from the same sample are listed, as sequenced in a study of cytomegalovirus exposure and HLA in healthy donors. The PCR employed 60 Vbeta primers together with 13 Jbeta primers. Method: immunoSEQ multiplex PCR; TCRdb's copy keeps in-frame clones and lacks some. The sample has about 220,000 clones; approximately 88% are singletons. The specimen sequenced was PBMCs. Source of these receptors: a boy younger than 10 in good health and CMV-seronegative.

This chain uses TRBV7-2 with TRBJ2-7; 13 positions match TRBD2. V was pared by 5 bases and J by 6 bases, with 7 bases of the junction left unmatched. Germline CDR1 SGHTA, CDR2 FQGNSA. The length of the CDR3 is 15 residues. The CDR3 DNA reads TGTGCCAGCAGCCGGGGACTAGCGGGATATGGCGAGCAGTACTTC. Amino acid sequence: CASSRGLAGYGEQYF.

The chain uses TRBV13 and TRBJ1-6; 9 positions agree with TRBD1. The V gene end was trimmed by 6 bases and the J gene end by 10 bases; junction bases not matched to a gene: 13. CDR1 PRHDT and CDR2 FYEKMQ come from the germline V gene (reference sequence). This CDR3 region has 16 residues. CDR3 sequence reads: CASSYTGGARRSPLHF. DNA of the CDR3: TGTGCCAGCAGTTACACAGGGGGCGCGAGACGATCACCCCTCCACTTT. Using reference TRBV13 and TRBJ1-6 for the parts outside the CDR3, the full variable domain is AAGVIQSPRHLIKEKRETATLKCYPIPRHDTVYWYQQGPGQDPQFLISFYEKMQSDKGSIPDRFSAQQFSDYHSELNMSSLELGDSALYFCASSYTGGARRSPLHFGNGTRLTVT.

This rearrangement joins TRBV6-1 to TRBJ1-6; the match to TRBD1 covers 7 bases. V was pared by 6 bases and J by 3 bases, with 5 bases of the junction left unmatched. The CDR3 sequence is 15 residues long. Per the germline V gene, CDR1 is MNHNS and CDR2 is SASEGT. CDR3 amino acids: CASRPGQYYNSPLHF. Written as DNA, the CDR3 is TGTGCCAGCAGACCGGGACAGTACTATAATTCACCCCTCCACTTT.

This clone was seen a single time. V gene TRBV9 combines with J gene TRBJ2-6; TRBD1 matches 9 bases. Per germline, CDR1 SGDLS and CDR2 YYNGEE. The V gene end was trimmed by 6 bases and the J gene end by 0 bases; junction bases not matched to a gene: 7. The CDR3 runs to 17 residues. CDR3 coding DNA: TGTGCCAGCACCGGGGACAGGGTATTCTCTGGGGCCAACGTCCTGACTTTC. This gives the protein CASTGDRVFSGANVLTF.

The rearrangement uses TRBV27 and TRBJ2-3; 14 nucleotides agree with TRBD2. Trimming cost V 7 bases and J 5 bases; bases outside gene matches: 8. The CDR3 length is 16 residues. Germline V CDR1 and CDR2: MNHEY, SMNVEV (reference sequence). The CDR3 region is CASNSIGTSGGDTQYF. The CDR3 nucleotides read TGTGCCAGCAACTCCATAGGGACTAGCGGGGGAGATACGCAGTATTTT.

This rearrangement joins TRBV19 to TRBJ2-1, with 8 bases identical to TRBD2. The J segment lost 5 bases and the V segment lost 5 bases, leaving 11 bases of the junction unmatched. The germline gives CDR1 LNHDA, CDR2 SQIVND (reference sequence). CDR3 size: 16 residues. The CDR3 sequence is CASSPTRLALNNEQFF. In DNA form, the CDR3 reads TGTGCCAGTAGTCCCACTCGACTAGCGTTGAACAATGAGCAGTTCTTC.

The genes are TRBV7-9 and TRBJ2-5; the D gene is possibly TRBD1 (6 bases). V shed 6 bases and J shed 2 bases, with 10 bases lying between them. The length of the CDR3 is 13 residues. The germline V gene encodes CDR1 SEHNR and CDR2 FQNEAQ (reference sequence). DNA for the CDR3: TGTGCCAGCAGTTACAGGGATCAAGAGACCCAGTACTTC. Residues: CASSYRDQETQYF.

This clone came up a few times. The rearrangement joins TRBV27 to TRBJ2-3; 10 positions match TRBD2. This CDR3 spans 18 amino acids. CDR1 is MNHEY, CDR2 SMNVEV, per germline (reference sequence). With 2 bases clipped from V and 5 bases from J, the junction kept 13 bases outside the gene matches. The CDR3 coding sequence is TGTGCCAGCAGTTTAGTAGGATCGACTAGCGGGTGGGGAGATACGCAGTATTTT. Encoded protein: CASSLVGSTSGWGDTQYF.

The rearrangement joins TRBV11-2 to TRBJ2-1, with TRBD2 identical over 11 bases. Per germline, CDR1 SGHAT and CDR2 FQNNGV. The V and J ends lost 4 bases and 6 bases, in that order; junction bases with no gene match: 8. The length of the CDR3 is 16 residues. CDR3 DNA: TGTGCCAGCAGCTCCCCTGGCGGACTAGCGGGCAATGAGCAGTTCTTC. Protein product: CASSSPGGLAGNEQFF.

The chain combines TRBV5-4 with TRBJ1-2; the match to TRBD1 covers 10 bases. The germline gives CDR1 SGHNT, CDR2 YYREEE (reference sequence). V was clipped by 3 bases and J by 8 bases; unmatched bases: 7. This CDR3 comprises 14 residues. The CDR3 nucleotides are TGTGCCAGCAGCTCCATCGGGACAGGGGAGGGCTACACCTTC. This translates into CASSSIGTGEGYTF.

The chain recombines TRBV5-1 with TRBJ2-1; the D gene is possibly TRBD1 (6 bases). V was trimmed by 2 bases and J by 1 base, leaving 13 bases between them. Germline V gives CDR1 SGHRS, CDR2 YFSETQ. This CDR3 has 16 amino acids. The CDR3 spells CASSFGIQGSYNEQFF. The CDR3 DNA follows: TGCGCCAGCAGCTTCGGGATCCAGGGGTCCTACAATGAGCAGTTCTTC.

V usage is TRBV5-1 and J usage is TRBJ2-3, with D tentatively TRBD1 (5 bases). The CDR3 extends over 11 amino acids. V lost 5 bases, J lost 13 bases, and 14 bases lay in between. CDR1 and CDR2 (germline): SGHRS, YFSETQ. The CDR3 DNA is TGCGCCAGCAGTGGGGCCTCTTTGGAGTATTTT. Its translation: CASSGASLEYF. Drawing the rest from reference TRBV5-1 and TRBJ2-3, the complete variable domain is KAGVTQTPRYLIKTRGQQVTLSCSPISGHRSVSWYQQTPGQGLQFLFEYFSETQRNKGNFPGRFSGRQFSNSRSEMNVSTLELGDSALYLCASSGASLEYFGPGTRLTVL.

J is TRBJ2-7 and V is TRBV5-6; D is unresolved. Germline V gene data show CDR1 as SGHDT and CDR2 as YYEEEE. The V gene lost 3 bases and the J gene lost 7 bases, with 17 bases spanning the gap. The CDR3 contains 14 residues. CDR3 region: CASSSMNFRHEQYF. In nucleotides, the CDR3 is TGTGCCAGCAGCTCAATGAATTTCAGGCATGAGCAGTACTTC.

The genes are TRBV5-6 and TRBJ2-7, with D maybe TRBD2 (6 bases). The CDR3 is 14 amino acids. V shed 2 bases and J shed 0 bases, with 9 bases lying between them. In germline, CDR1 is SGHDT, CDR2 YYEEEE. The CDR3 nucleotides are TGTGCCAGCAGCTTCGGGGGATTCTCCTACGAGCAGTACTTC. Its translation: CASSFGGFSYEQYF. The entire variable domain, with the rest obtained from reference TRBV5-6 and TRBJ2-7, is as follows: DAGVTQSPTHLIKTRGQQVTLRCSPKSGHDTVSWYQQALGQGPQFIFQYYEEEERQRGNFPDRFSGHQFPNYSSELNVNALLLGDSALYLCASSFGGFSYEQYFGPGTRLTVT.

The genes are TRBV4-1 and TRBJ2-1; D possibly corresponds to TRBD2 (5 bases). The CDR3 consists of 14 residues. CDR1 MGHRA and CDR2 YSYEKL come from the germline V gene. V lost 3 bases to trimming and J lost 7 bases, with 13 bases between them. The CDR3: CASSHFAGVNEQFF. The CDR3 DNA is TGCGCCAGCAGCCACTTCGCCGGGGTGAATGAGCAGTTCTTC.

The rearrangement links TRBV7-9 to TRBJ1-2; maybe TRBD1 (6 bases). The V and J ends lost 11 bases and 8 bases respectively, with 18 bases between them. This CDR3 comprises 12 residues. Germline-derived CDR1 and CDR2 are SEHNR and FQNEAQ (reference sequence). CDR3 in amino acids: CAPSAGGLGYTF. In DNA form, the CDR3 reads TGTGCCCCAAGTGCGGGGGGGCTAGGCTACACCTTC.

This sequence joins TRBV11-2 and TRBJ2-1; the D is unclear. Germline CDR1 reads SGHAT; CDR2 reads FQNNGV. The CDR3 totals 15 residues. The germline V and J ends were trimmed by 3 bases and 4 bases, with 13 bases remaining between them. The CDR3 loop reads CASSFDTTYYNEQFF. The DNA for the CDR3 is TGTGCCAGCAGCTTTGACACCACCTATTACAATGAGCAGTTCTTC.

The chain has TRBV4-2 and TRBJ2-5, with D possibly TRBD2 on 5 matching bases. The germline V gene encodes CDR1 LGHNA and CDR2 YNFKEQ. The germline V and J ends were trimmed by 0 bases and 7 bases, with 15 bases remaining between them. The CDR3 has 15 residues. The CDR3 region has the DNA TGTGCCAGCAGCCAAGATCGTGGACTGGCAGGGACCCAGTACTTC. This codes for CASSQDRGLAGTQYF.

The gene calls are TRBV7-9 and TRBJ2-5; TRBD2 aligns across 9 bases. The J call may not be correct, given that the DNA end is closer to TRBJ2-7. The germline gives CDR1 SEHNR, CDR2 FQNEAQ (reference sequence). CDR3 length equals 16 residues. The CDR3 region is CASSLGLAGLSYEQYF. The CDR3, as DNA: TGTGCCAGCAGCTTGGGTCTAGCGGGGCTCTCCTACGAGCAGTACTTC.

The chain has TRBV7-8 and TRBJ2-5, with 8 bases matching TRBD2. V was pared by 1 base and J by 5 bases, with 12 bases of the junction left unmatched. Germline loops: CDR1 SGHVS, CDR2 FQNEAQ. The CDR3 is 17 amino acids. For the CDR3, the DNA is TGTGCCAGCAGCTTAGGATTTTTGGCGGGAGGTTACGAGACCCAGTACTTC. This encodes CASSLGFLAGGYETQYF.

V and J are TRBV6-5 and TRBJ1-1; perhaps TRBD1 as D (5 bases). The CDR3 runs 15 residues. The V gene's germline CDR1 is MNHEY and CDR2 SVGAGI. Trimming took off 3 bases at V and 5 bases at J, with 16 bases between the two ends. CDR3 sequence: CASSYSQGWGTEAFF. As DNA, the CDR3 is TGTGCCAGCAGTTATTCCCAGGGCTGGGGAACTGAAGCTTTCTTT.

In this sample, this clone turned up once. The chain is built from TRBV19 and TRBJ2-1, with TRBD2 matching over 9 bases. The CDR3 loop spans 14 amino acids. V shed 6 bases and J 7 bases; nucleotides not matched to a gene: 7. Germline V gives CDR1 LNHDA, CDR2 SQIVND (reference sequence). The CDR3 loop is CASSIGLARNEQFF. CDR3 DNA sequence: TGTGCCAGTAGCATCGGACTAGCGCGTAATGAGCAGTTCTTC.

The chain joins TRBV30 to TRBJ1-5; D may be TRBD1 (5 bases). The CDR3 sequence is 15 residues long. Deletions cut 2 bases from V and 1 base from J, with 12 bases between. CDR1 is GTSNPN and CDR2 is SVGIG in the germline V gene (reference sequence). The CDR3 region is CAWSTGIRSNQPQHF. The CDR3, as DNA: TGTGCCTGGAGTACAGGAATTCGGAGCAATCAGCCCCAGCATTTT.

The rearrangement joins TRBV9 to TRBJ2-4; D is possibly TRBD1 (6 bases). The germline V gene has CDR1 SGDLS and CDR2 YYNGEE. The CDR3 is made up of 14 amino acids. Between the trimmed V and J ends, which lost 7 bases and 6 bases, there was a span of 17 bases. CDR3 DNA: TGTGCCAGCGGCGATGGGCAGGGGATAAACATTCAGTACTTC. Translation: CASGDGQGINIQYF.

The chain is built from TRBV2 and TRBJ1-2; TRBD1 aligns across 9 bases. The CDR3 sequence is 14 residues long. CDR1 and CDR2 (germline): SNHLY, FYNNEI. V shed 6 bases and J 2 bases; nucleotides not matched to a gene: 4. The CDR3 DNA is TGTGCCAGCAGCAGAGACAGGGGGAACTATGGCTACACCTTC. Its translation: CASSRDRGNYGYTF.

This chain connects TRBV11-2 to TRBJ2-3; 11 bases line up with TRBD2. The V gene end was trimmed by 4 bases and the J gene end by 2 bases; junction bases not matched to a gene: 8. Germline V gene data show CDR1 as SGHAT and CDR2 as FQNNGV. This CDR3 contains 17 residues. CDR3 sequence: CASSSLLAGVITDTQYF. The CDR3 coding sequence is TGTGCCAGCAGCTCCTTACTAGCGGGGGTTATCACAGATACGCAGTATTTT. Looking up the rest from reference TRBV11-2 and TRBJ2-3 gives the full variable domain: EAGVAQSPRYKIIEKRQSVAFWCNPISGHATLYWYQQILGQGPKLLIQFQNNGVVDDSQLPKDRFSAERLKGVDSTLKIQPAKLEDSAVYLCASSSLLAGVITDTQYFGPGTRLTVL.

The chain recombines TRBV7-9 with TRBJ2-5, with a weak D call TRBD1 (5 bases). Germline CDR1 reads SEHNR; CDR2 reads FQNEAQ (reference sequence). The V end was cut by 4 bases, the J end by 11 bases, with 20 bases between. CDR3 length: 14 amino acids. CDR3 protein: CASSSLTPTKGQYF. CDR3 nucleotides: TGTGCCAGCAGCTCACTGACACCAACAAAGGGGCAGTACTTC.

About this clone itself: The junction departs from the called germline gene at one end, perhaps through a read error. The chain joins TRBV6-1 to TRBJ2-1; TRBD2 matches 13 bases. Per germline, CDR1 MNHNS and CDR2 SASEGT. The CDR3 contains 15 residues. The CDR3 loop reads CASSEGTSGSNKQFF. The DNA for the CDR3 is TGTGCCAGCAGTGAAGGGACTAGCGGGAGCAATAAGCAGTTCTTC.

The J gene is TRBJ2-1, the V gene TRBV5-4; 8 bases map to TRBD2. Per germline, CDR1 SGHNT and CDR2 YYREEE (reference sequence). The CDR3 is made up of 14 amino acids. J was trimmed by 0 bases and V by 7 bases; bases with no gene match: 3. CDR3 loop: CASAGGSSYNEQFF. CDR3 sequence (DNA): TGTGCCAGCGCGGGGGGATCCTCCTACAATGAGCAGTTCTTC.

In its sample, this clone was seen a few times. The rearrangement uses TRBV10-2 and TRBJ2-7; TRBD1 matches 8 bases. V lost 6 bases to trimming and J lost 2 bases; unmatched junction nucleotides: 6. The CDR3 is made up of 14 amino acids. The V gene's germline CDR1 is WSHSY and CDR2 SAAADI. Here the CDR3 DNA reads TGCGCCAGCAGCCACCGGGACAGGACCTACGAGCAGTACTTC. This translates into CASSHRDRTYEQYF.